The 28 T cell receptor beta chains listed next were all sequenced from one sample in a study of cytomegalovirus exposure and HLA in healthy donors. Here immunoSEQ multiplex PCR was the method, and the copy in TCRdb shows in-frame clones only, minus some. The sample shows a few hundred thousand clones, 75% to 90% of them seen only once. The material sequenced was PBMCs. These receptors originate from a woman aged 18-29 years in good health and CMV-seronegative.

The chain has TRBV11-1 and TRBJ2-7; no reliable D call. This CDR3 spans 14 amino acids. CDR1 and CDR2 from the germline V gene are SGHAT and FQDESV (reference sequence). Between the trimmed V and J ends, which lost 0 bases and 5 bases, there was a span of 11 bases. CDR3 nucleotides: TGTGCCAGCAGCTTAGCATCTAGACTGGACGAGCAGTACTTC. It is translated as CASSLASRLDEQYF.

This chain connects TRBV2 to TRBJ2-3; the D gene is possibly TRBD2 (6 bases). Germline V gene sequence: CDR1 SNHLY, CDR2 FYNNEI. V was shortened by 8 bases and J by 0 bases, with 12 bases between the two germline ends. The CDR3 runs 14 residues. Here the CDR3 DNA reads TGTGCCAGCTCTGGCGGGGCTAGCACAGATACGCAGTATTTT. Translating gives CASSGGASTDTQYF.

The rearrangement links TRBV27 to TRBJ2-7; tentatively, D is TRBD1 (7 bases). The ends were cut back, 5 bases at V and 4 bases at J, with 15 bases in the middle. The CDR3 spans 14 residues. The germline gives CDR1 MNHEY, CDR2 SMNVEV (reference sequence). This chain's CDR3 is CASSATGEVYEQYF. Here the CDR3 DNA reads TGTGCCAGCAGTGCTACAGGGGAGGTGTACGAGCAGTACTTC.

The V and J genes are TRBV5-1 and TRBJ2-7, with TRBD1 identical over 10 bases. The CDR3 is made up of 15 amino acids. In germline, CDR1 is SGHRS, CDR2 YFSETQ. V was pared by 4 bases and J by 4 bases, with 8 bases of the junction left unmatched. This CDR3 reads CASSPKGQGVYEQYF. CDR3 coding DNA: TGCGCCAGCAGCCCTAAAGGACAGGGGGTGTACGAGCAGTACTTC.

The J gene is TRBJ2-1, the V gene TRBV7-6; TRBD2 matches 7 bases. The V gene's germline CDR1 is SGHVS and CDR2 FNYEAQ. V was pared by 5 bases and J by 0 bases, with 4 bases of the junction left unmatched. CDR3 length: 15 residues. The CDR3 here is CASSAGRSSYNEQFF. CDR3 in DNA: TGTGCCAGCAGCGCCGGGAGGAGCTCCTACAATGAGCAGTTCTTC.

Comment on this clone: Within the sample, other DNA sequences also encode this same CDR3. The chain carries TRBV6-5 and TRBJ1-1; TRBD1 agrees at 7 bases. Germline CDR1 is MNHEY and CDR2 is SVGAGI. J lost 5 bases, V lost 2 bases, and 2 bases had no gene match. This CDR3 is 13 amino acids long. CDR3 amino acids: CASSYPGGTEAFF. Here the CDR3 DNA reads TGTGCCAGCAGTTACCCAGGGGGGACTGAAGCTTTCTTT.

The genes are TRBV7-2 and TRBJ2-7; maybe TRBD2 (6 bases). V dropped 7 bases and J dropped 0 bases, with 16 bases sitting between them. CDR3 length equals 15 residues. The germline V gene encodes CDR1 SGHTA and CDR2 FQGNSA. DNA for the CDR3: TGTGCCAGCACCGTCCGGGGAGGCGTCTCCTACGAGCAGTACTTC. Protein: CASTVRGGVSYEQYF.

This chain links TRBV5-1 with TRBJ2-5; D uncertain. In germline, CDR1 is SGHRS, CDR2 YFSETQ. The CDR3 has 11 residues. V was pared by 4 bases and J by 1 base, with 2 bases between. The CDR3 here is CASSRQETQYF. CDR3 coding DNA: TGCGCCAGCAGCCGCCAAGAGACCCAGTACTTC.

Here the CDR3 DNA reads TGTGCCAGTAGTATTGGGACAGGGCTGGGGACAGATACGCAGTATTTT. Its protein product is CASSIGTGLGTDTQYF. The rearrangement joins TRBV19 to TRBJ2-3; 9 bases are shared with TRBD1. The germline gives CDR1 LNHDA, CDR2 SQIVND (reference sequence). The CDR3 extends over 16 amino acids. J gave up 3 bases and V 3 bases, and 7 bases lay outside the gene matches.

The V call is TRBV6-5, the J call TRBJ2-1; 8 nucleotides match TRBD1. Germline V lookup: CDR1 MNHEY, CDR2 SVGAGI. The CDR3 contains 15 residues. The junction had 6 bases not matched to a gene; V was cut back by 0 bases and J by 8 bases. In DNA form, the CDR3 reads TGTGCCAGCAGTTACTCGGCAGGGGGCCAGGATGAGCAGTTCTTC. It translates to CASSYSAGGQDEQFF.

The chain is built from TRBV18 and TRBJ2-7; 12 bases agree with TRBD2. The CDR3 totals 15 residues. CDR1 is KGHSH and CDR2 is LQKENI in the germline V gene. Trimming cost V 6 bases and J 1 base; bases outside gene matches: 4. In nucleotides, the CDR3 is TGTGCCAGCTCCCGAGGACTAGCGGGATCCTACGAGCAGTACTTC. It is translated as CASSRGLAGSYEQYF.

The chain has TRBV2 and TRBJ1-5; possibly TRBD1 for D (5 bases). This CDR3 comprises 16 residues. In germline, CDR1 is SNHLY, CDR2 FYNNEI. V dropped 6 bases and J dropped 5 bases, with 20 bases sitting between them. The CDR3 spells CASSEMGVAEYQPQHF. CDR3 nucleotide sequence: TGTGCCAGCAGCGAGATGGGGGTAGCGGAATATCAGCCCCAGCATTTT.

V and J are TRBV9 and TRBJ2-3; 15 nucleotides agree with TRBD2. The junction had 1 base not matched to a gene; V was cut back by 2 bases and J by 0 bases. The CDR3 is made up of 17 amino acids. Germline CDR1 and CDR2: SGDLS and YYNGEE. This CDR3 reads CASSVGLAGGSTDTQYF. The CDR3 DNA reads as TGTGCCAGCAGCGTGGGACTAGCGGGAGGTAGCACAGATACGCAGTATTTT.

The V call is TRBV5-1, the J call TRBJ2-7; TRBD1 agrees at 9 bases. CDR3 length equals 15 residues. The J segment lost 3 bases and the V segment lost 4 bases, leaving 8 bases of the junction unmatched. The germline V gene has CDR1 SGHRS and CDR2 YFSETQ. The CDR3 spells CASSTNTGQGYEQYF. CDR3 sequence (DNA): TGCGCCAGCAGCACCAATACGGGACAGGGCTACGAGCAGTACTTC.

This clone was seen only a few times. The chain couples TRBV7-2 to TRBJ1-1, with 7 bases identical to TRBD1. V was pared by 4 bases and J by 0 bases, with 2 bases of the junction left unmatched. There are 14 residues in the CDR3. CDR1 is SGHTA, CDR2 FQGNSA, per germline. The CDR3 DNA sequence: TGTGCCAGCAGCTCCGGGACAGTGAACACTGAAGCTTTCTTT. Residues: CASSSGTVNTEAFF. The full variable domain, in which reference TRBV7-2 and TRBJ1-1 provide the parts outside the CDR3, is GAGVSQSPSNKVTEKGKDVELRCDPISGHTALYWYRQSLGQGLEFLIYFQGNSAPDKSGLPSDRFSAERTGGSVSTLTIQRTQQEDSAVYLCASSSGTVNTEAFFGQGTRLTVV.

The chain combines TRBV18 with TRBJ1-2; 7 bases are a match to TRBD1. CDR1 and CDR2 from the germline V gene are KGHSH and LQKENI. The CDR3 is made up of 16 amino acids. After removal of 5 bases from V and 0 bases from J, the junction contained 9 bases not matched to a gene. CDR3 region: CASSIPGQRTNYGYTF. The CDR3 DNA sequence: TGTGCCAGCTCAATCCCGGGACAGAGAACTAACTATGGCTACACCTTC.

This clone has only a few counts. The gene calls are TRBV6-5 and TRBJ2-7; 7 nucleotides line up with TRBD2. This CDR3 is built from 13 residues. Germline trimming cut 2 bases from V and 4 bases from J; bases unmatched to any gene: 2. Germline-derived CDR1 and CDR2 are MNHEY and SVGAGI. The CDR3 reads CASSYGAGYEQYF. DNA for the CDR3: TGTGCCAGCAGTTACGGAGCGGGGTACGAGCAGTACTTC.

The genes are TRBV7-9 and TRBJ1-2; 7 nucleotides align to TRBD1. Germline V gene sequence: CDR1 SEHNR, CDR2 FQNEAQ (reference sequence). This CDR3 contains 15 residues. V gave up 5 bases and J gave up 0 bases; unmatched junction bases: 6. CDR3 nucleotide sequence: TGTGCCAGCAGCCCCGGGACAGAAGCTAACTATGGCTACACCTTC. Amino acids: CASSPGTEANYGYTF.

The chain recombines TRBV9 with TRBJ2-3, with D unclear. Trimming removed 0 bases from V and 0 bases from J, with 5 bases in between. This CDR3 has 14 amino acids. Germline CDR1 is SGDLS and CDR2 is YYNGEE. In DNA, the CDR3 is TGTGCCAGCAGCGTAGCTCCTAGCACAGATACGCAGTATTTT. It specifies CASSVAPSTDTQYF.

This clone was seen just once. CDR3 bases: TGTGCCAGCAGTCGGGAGTCAGATAACTATGGCTACACCTTC. This encodes CASSRESDNYGYTF. The chain has TRBV6-4 and TRBJ1-2, with no clear D. V lost 5 bases and J 1 base, leaving 11 bases between the germline ends. The CDR3 has 14 amino acids. The germline V gene has CDR1 MRHNA and CDR2 SNTAGT.

The rearrangement uses TRBV13 and TRBJ1-2; possibly TRBD1 for D (5 bases). Trimming shortened V by 3 bases and J by 4 bases, and 9 bases separated the two germline ends. Germline-derived CDR1 and CDR2 are PRHDT and FYEKMQ (reference sequence). This CDR3 region has 13 residues. CDR3 nucleotides: TGTGCCAGCAGCTTGGGGCAGTTCTATGGCTACACCTTC. Amino acid sequence: CASSLGQFYGYTF. Full variable domain (outside the CDR3, taken from reference TRBV13 and TRBJ1-2): AAGVIQSPRHLIKEKRETATLKCYPIPRHDTVYWYQQGPGQDPQFLISFYEKMQSDKGSIPDRFSAQQFSDYHSELNMSSLELGDSALYFCASSLGQFYGYTFGSGTRLTVV.

The chain combines TRBV25-1 with TRBJ1-4, with 9 bases identical to TRBD1. The CDR3 loop spans 13 amino acids. V shed 9 bases, J shed 8 bases, and the junction held 7 bases outside the gene matches. In germline, CDR1 is MGHDK, CDR2 SYGVNS. Written as DNA, the CDR3 is TGTGCCAGTCAACAGGGGGCGAGGGAAAAACTGTTTTTT. It translates to CASQQGAREKLFF.

The gene calls are TRBV10-3 and TRBJ1-1; a weak D match, TRBD1 (5 bases). V was shortened by 6 bases and J by 0 bases, with 14 bases between the two germline ends. CDR1 and CDR2 from the germline V gene are ENHRY and SYGVKD. The CDR3 extends over 15 amino acids. The CDR3 protein is CAISLQATMNTEAFF. The CDR3 DNA reads TGTGCCATCAGCCTACAGGCTACCATGAACACTGAAGCTTTCTTT.

This clone has only one observation. The chain is built from TRBV11-3 and TRBJ2-7, with a weak D call TRBD2 (7 bases). The CDR3 has 14 amino acids. Trimming stripped 5 bases from V and 2 bases from J, with 13 bases between. Germline CDR1 SGHNT, CDR2 YENEEA. The DNA for the CDR3 is TGTGCCAGCAGCCGGACTAGGGACACCTACGAGCAGTACTTC. This codes for CASSRTRDTYEQYF.

The V call is TRBV10-3, the J call TRBJ1-1; TRBD1 agrees at 7 bases. The CDR3 is 17 amino acids. In germline, CDR1 is ENHRY, CDR2 SYGVKD. The trim removed 4 bases at V and 4 bases at J, leaving 15 bases unmatched. CDR3 protein: CAISGAGQDRRGTEAFF. Written as DNA, the CDR3 is TGTGCCATCAGTGGAGCAGGACAGGACCGTCGGGGCACTGAAGCTTTCTTT.

The chain links TRBV6-1 to TRBJ1-4; D unresolved. The CDR3 contains 15 residues. Germline V gene sequence: CDR1 MNHNS, CDR2 SASEGT. With 7 bases removed from V and 0 bases from J, the gap between germline ends came to 12 bases. Here the CDR3 reads CASKTRHSTNEKLFF. The CDR3 bases are TGTGCCAGCAAGACCCGACATTCAACTAATGAAAAACTGTTTTTT.

With regard to this clone: One junction end does not reproduce the germline sequence, and a read error may be involved. The chain couples TRBV7-7 to TRBJ2-1; D is perhaps TRBD2 (6 bases). The CDR3 spans 15 residues. Germline V gene sequence: CDR1 SSHAT, CDR2 FNYEAQ (reference sequence). In DNA, the CDR3 is TGTGCTAGCAGCCCCACCTGGGGGGCCTACAATGAGCAGTTCTTC. Its protein is CASSPTWGAYNEQFF.

This chain connects TRBV18 to TRBJ2-7, with 7 bases aligning to TRBD2. With V trimmed by 5 bases and J by 2 bases, 9 bases remained unmatched. The CDR3 runs 15 residues. CDR1 and CDR2 from the germline V gene are KGHSH and LQKENI. The CDR3 spells CASSKESGIAYEQYF. CDR3 coding DNA: TGTGCCAGCTCAAAGGAGAGCGGGATCGCCTACGAGCAGTACTTC.